Listed here are 14 T cell receptor beta chains from one sample, sequenced in a study of T cell responses to AZD1222 COVID-19 vaccine (dated by TCRdb to 2020 to 2022). Libraries were built with the immunoSEQ multiplex PCR assay. TCRdb took this table from immuneACCESS and kept in-frame rearrangements with V and J called. Such tables lack part of the clones; where checked against another copy, unresolved V genes explain under half of the gap, and the rest is unexplained. The sample table records 120,000 to 150,000 clones; over 90% of these occur just once. The ten largest clones capture 0.85% to 0.95% of the sample. Taken with the paper, the label for time point translates to: baseline before first vaccination. The treatment or condition label corresponds to: meningococcal conjugate vaccine given as trial control. The sequenced sample was peripheral blood, obtained on day 0 of MenACWY control vaccination. The receptor set was obtained from an adult in good health.

This chain connects TRBV5-4 to TRBJ1-2; D call uncertain. CDR1 and CDR2 from the germline V gene are SGHNT and YYREEE (reference sequence). Trimming took 4 bases from V and 3 from J, leaving 16 bases between them. This CDR3 comprises 15 residues. The chain's CDR3 is CASSLDFPLDYGYTF. The CDR3 region has the DNA TGTGCCAGCAGCCTAGATTTTCCGCTCGACTATGGCTACACCTTC.

This clone came up once. The genes are TRBV30 and TRBJ2-6; D remains unclear. This CDR3 comprises 14 residues. The germline V gene encodes CDR1 GTSNPN and CDR2 SVGIG (reference sequence). Trimming stripped 3 bases from V and 11 bases from J, with 17 bases between. The CDR3 protein is CAWRPDPIWDVLTF. CDR3 nucleotides: TGTGCCTGGAGGCCCGACCCGATCTGGGACGTCCTGACTTTC.

The genes are TRBV19 and TRBJ2-7, with TRBD1 as a possible D gene (5 bases). The CDR3 spans 13 residues. V lost 6 bases and J 2 bases, leaving 11 bases between the germline ends. Germline CDR1 and CDR2: LNHDA and SQIVND (reference sequence). CDR3 in DNA: TGTGCCAGTAGGCCTACAGGAACCTACGAGCAGTACTTC. Amino acids: CASRPTGTYEQYF.

V and J are TRBV7-9 and TRBJ1-6, with 8 nucleotides matching TRBD1. Germline CDR1 SEHNR, CDR2 FQNEAQ (reference sequence). V gave up 5 bases and J gave up 7 bases; unmatched junction bases: 7. CDR3 size: 15 residues. CDR3 nucleotide sequence: TGTGCCAGCAGCATTGGGACAGGCCGAAATTCACCCCTCCACTTT. The encoded protein is CASSIGTGRNSPLHF.

This sequence joins TRBV5-6 and TRBJ2-1; D not resolved. The CDR3 consists of 15 residues. V shed 4 bases and J shed 6 bases, with 17 bases lying between them. Germline V gene sequence: CDR1 SGHDT, CDR2 YYEEEE. CDR3 sequence: CASSTTQNIGNEQFF. As DNA, the CDR3 is TGTGCCAGCAGCACTACACAAAATATCGGCAATGAGCAGTTCTTC.

A note on this clone: The junction differs from germline at one of its ends, possibly a read error. The chain joins TRBV7-2 to TRBJ2-7; 9 nucleotides agree with TRBD2. CDR3 length equals 12 residues. Looked up from germline, CDR1 is SGHTA and CDR2 is FQGNSA. The CDR3 spells CASSPREGLAQF. Written as DNA, the CDR3 is TGTGCCAGCAGCCCCCGGGAGGGACTAGCTCAATTC.

The chain uses TRBV28 and TRBJ2-7; 7 positions agree with TRBD2. V trimming: 7 bases; J trimming: 3 bases; junction bases outside the gene matches: 3. The CDR3 spans 12 residues. Germline V gene sequence: CDR1 MDHEN, CDR2 SYDVKM. The DNA of the CDR3 is TGTGCCAGCACTAGCGGAATCTACGAGCAGTACTTC. It encodes CASTSGIYEQYF.

The chain has TRBV7-2 and TRBJ2-1; no reliable D call. The germline CDR1 and CDR2 sequences are SGHTA and FQGNSA. V was trimmed by 5 bases and J by 5 bases, leaving 16 bases between them. This CDR3 comprises 15 residues. The CDR3 reads CASSPRVISNNEQFF. The CDR3, as DNA: TGTGCCAGCAGCCCCCGAGTGATATCTAACAATGAGCAGTTCTTC.

The chain combines TRBV2 with TRBJ1-1, with a tentative D call TRBD1 (5 bases). The germline V gene has CDR1 SNHLY and CDR2 FYNNEI. Trimming removed 9 bases from V and 5 bases from J, with 16 bases in between. This CDR3 contains 13 residues. CDR3 coding DNA: TGTGCCAGATCCAGAGGGGCGGGTACTGAAGCTTTCTTT. This sequence encodes CARSRGAGTEAFF.

CDR3 in amino acids: CASSISGNTYEQYF. The CDR3 DNA sequence: TGTGCCAGTAGTATCTCGGGGAATACCTACGAGCAGTACTTC. The gene calls are TRBV19 and TRBJ2-7; a weak D match, TRBD2 (5 bases). The CDR3 is made up of 14 amino acids. Trimming pared 3 bases from V and 2 bases from J, leaving 11 bases between. The germline gives CDR1 LNHDA, CDR2 SQIVND (reference sequence).

This chain connects TRBV7-2 to TRBJ2-5; no clear D. The CDR3 runs to 13 residues. The V gene's germline CDR1 is SGHTA and CDR2 FQGNSA. V was cut by 1 base and J by 2 bases, with 5 bases left in between. This CDR3 reads CASSLVPQETQYF. CDR3 DNA sequence: TGTGCCAGCAGCTTAGTTCCTCAAGAGACCCAGTACTTC.

The V and J genes are TRBV7-9 and TRBJ2-5, with unresolved D. The CDR3 is 14 residues long. Trimming removed 1 base at V and 0 bases at J, with 6 bases between. The V gene's germline CDR1 is SEHNR and CDR2 FQNEAQ (reference sequence). The chain's CDR3 is CASSLVRDQETQYF. CDR3 coding DNA: TGTGCCAGCAGCTTAGTCCGGGACCAAGAGACCCAGTACTTC.

The rearrangement uses TRBV3-1 (or the pseudogene TRBV3-2) and TRBJ2-2, with D unresolved. In germline, CDR1 is LGHDT, CDR2 YNNKEL (reference sequence). This CDR3 is built from 17 residues. V gave up 1 base and J gave up 5 bases, with 17 bases separating them. This CDR3 is CASSQARSWAKTGELFF. CDR3 bases: TGTGCCAGCAGCCAAGCGCGGTCGTGGGCTAAAACCGGGGAGCTGTTTTTT.

This rearrangement joins TRBV6-2 or TRBV6-3 to TRBJ2-5; D is possibly TRBD2 (6 bases). CDR3 size: 14 residues. The germline CDR1 and CDR2 sequences are MNHEY and SVGEGT. V was shortened by 2 bases and J by 1 base, with 8 bases between the two germline ends. The CDR3 coding sequence is TGTGCCAGCAGTTACGTGGGACTCCAAGAGACCCAGTACTTC. The encoded protein is CASSYVGLQETQYF.